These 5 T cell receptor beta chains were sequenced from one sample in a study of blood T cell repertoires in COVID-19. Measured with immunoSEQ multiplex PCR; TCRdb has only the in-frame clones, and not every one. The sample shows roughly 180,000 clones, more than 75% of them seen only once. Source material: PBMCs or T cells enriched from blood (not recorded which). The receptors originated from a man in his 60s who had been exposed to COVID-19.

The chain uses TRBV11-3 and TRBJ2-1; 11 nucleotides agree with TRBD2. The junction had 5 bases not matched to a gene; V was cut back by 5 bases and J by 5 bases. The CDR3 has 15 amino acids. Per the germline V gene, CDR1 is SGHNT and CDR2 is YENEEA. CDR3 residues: CASSRGTSGNNEQFF. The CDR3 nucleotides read TGTGCCAGCAGCCGAGGGACTAGCGGCAACAATGAGCAGTTCTTC.

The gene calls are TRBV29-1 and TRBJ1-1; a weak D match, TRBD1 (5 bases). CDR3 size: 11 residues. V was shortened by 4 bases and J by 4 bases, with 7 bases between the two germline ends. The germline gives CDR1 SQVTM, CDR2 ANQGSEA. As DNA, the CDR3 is TGCAGCGTTGTGGGGGGCACTGAAGCTTTCTTT. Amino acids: CSVVGGTEAFF.

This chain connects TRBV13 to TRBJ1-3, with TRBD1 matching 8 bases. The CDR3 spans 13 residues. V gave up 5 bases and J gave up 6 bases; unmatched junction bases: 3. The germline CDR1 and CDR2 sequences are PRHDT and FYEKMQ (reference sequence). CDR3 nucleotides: TGTGCCAGCAGCACGGACAGGGAAAACACCATATATTTT. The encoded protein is CASSTDRENTIYF.

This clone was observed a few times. The CDR3 DNA follows: TGTGCCAGCAGTAAACAGGGGGCGGCCAAAAACATTCAGTACTTC. Its translation is CASSKQGAAKNIQYF. The rearrangement links TRBV27 to TRBJ2-4; 9 nucleotides agree with TRBD1. Losses at the gene ends were 5 bases for V and 1 base for J; bases not matched to a gene: 3. CDR3 length: 15 residues. Germline CDR1 is MNHEY and CDR2 is SMNVEV (reference sequence).

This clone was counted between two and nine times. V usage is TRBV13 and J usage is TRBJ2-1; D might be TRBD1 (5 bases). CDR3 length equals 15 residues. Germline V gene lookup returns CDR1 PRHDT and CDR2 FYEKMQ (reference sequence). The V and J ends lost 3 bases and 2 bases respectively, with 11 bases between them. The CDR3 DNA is TGTGCCAGCAGCTTGGGTAAAGGGGCCTACAATGAGCAGTTCTTC. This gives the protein CASSLGKGAYNEQFF.